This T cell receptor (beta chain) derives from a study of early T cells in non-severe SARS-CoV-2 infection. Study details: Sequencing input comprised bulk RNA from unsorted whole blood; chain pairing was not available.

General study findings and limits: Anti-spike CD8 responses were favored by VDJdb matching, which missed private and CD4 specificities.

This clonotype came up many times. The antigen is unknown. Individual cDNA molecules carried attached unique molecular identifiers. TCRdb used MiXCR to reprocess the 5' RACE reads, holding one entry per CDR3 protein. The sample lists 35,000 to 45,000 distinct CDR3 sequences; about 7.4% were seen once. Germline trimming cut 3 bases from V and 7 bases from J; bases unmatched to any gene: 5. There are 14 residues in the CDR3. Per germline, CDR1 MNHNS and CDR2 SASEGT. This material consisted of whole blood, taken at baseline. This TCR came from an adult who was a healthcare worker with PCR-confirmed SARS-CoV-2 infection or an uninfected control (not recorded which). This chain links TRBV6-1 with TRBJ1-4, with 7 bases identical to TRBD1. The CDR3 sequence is CASSDLGGSEKLFF. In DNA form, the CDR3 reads TGTGCCAGCAGTGATTTAGGGGGCAGTGAAAAACTGTTTTTT.